The 8 T cell receptor beta chains below were found in one sample sequenced in a study of post-analysis software for immune sequencing data. Study-level findings and limits: In patients, about 5 TRBV segments were more frequent than in controls, with TRBV5-6, TRBV5-1 and TRBV20-1 among them.

Incorporated into the TCR beta cDNA libraries were unique molecular identifiers, which served to reduce PCR and sequencing biases. TCRdb itself ran the PCR reads through MiXCR, one entry per CDR3 protein. This table has approximately 660,000 distinct CDR3 sequences, 59% appearing once. The antigens these receptors bind are not known. The specimen sequenced was blood. Source of these receptors: a girl aged 2-9 years with multiple sclerosis.

The chain joins TRBV9 to TRBJ2-5; tentative D call: TRBD1 (6 bases). The CDR3 consists of 15 residues. Trimming shortened V by 1 base and J by 11 bases, and 21 bases separated the two germline ends. The germline V gene encodes CDR1 SGDLS and CDR2 YYNGEE. The CDR3 spells CASSVRQGSGNEQYF. The CDR3 bases are TGTGCCAGCAGCGTACGGCAGGGGTCGGGCAATGAGCAGTACTTC.

The chain has TRBV20-1 and TRBJ2-1; D gene unclear. The CDR3 covers 12 residues. CDR1 is DFQATT, CDR2 SNEGSKA, per germline (reference sequence). V dropped 0 bases and J dropped 9 bases, with 9 bases sitting between them. The CDR3 bases are TGCAGTGCTAGAGATGCCAGTCGTGAGCAGTTCTTC. This encodes CSARDASREQFF.

This clonotype was observed once. V usage is TRBV10-3 and J usage is TRBJ1-5; 9 nucleotides match TRBD1. The CDR3 is 17 residues long. CDR1 and CDR2 from the germline V gene are ENHRY and SYGVKD. V was pared by 2 bases and J by 0 bases, with 5 bases of the junction left unmatched. The CDR3 protein is CAISEEGQGLSNQPQHF. DNA for the CDR3: TGTGCCATCAGTGAGGAAGGACAGGGGCTTAGCAATCAGCCCCAGCATTTT.

The V and J genes are TRBV7-2 and TRBJ2-4, with TRBD2 as a possible D gene (6 bases). This CDR3 contains 14 residues. Germline loops: CDR1 SGHTA, CDR2 FQGNSA. Trimming took 5 bases from V and 5 from J, leaving 13 bases between them. The CDR3 protein is CASSPRLEQNIQYF. The DNA for the CDR3 is TGTGCCAGCAGCCCGAGACTAGAACAAAACATTCAGTACTTC. The variable domain in full, completed from reference TRBV7-2 and TRBJ2-4, reads GAGVSQSPSNKVTEKGKDVELRCDPISGHTALYWYRQSLGQGLEFLIYFQGNSAPDKSGLPSDRFSAERTGGSVSTLTIQRTQQEDSAVYLCASSPRLEQNIQYFGAGTRLSVL.

The chain employs TRBV20-1 and TRBJ1-5; 9 bases agree with TRBD1. V dropped 0 bases and J dropped 5; count of bases not matched to a gene: 5. The CDR3 consists of 15 residues. Germline values: CDR1 DFQATT, CDR2 SNEGSKA (reference sequence). CDR3 amino acids: CSARDRNRGHQPQHF. The CDR3 region has the DNA TGCAGTGCTAGAGATCGGAACAGGGGGCATCAGCCCCAGCATTTT.

The chain couples TRBV2 to TRBJ1-5; 8 nucleotides match TRBD1. J was trimmed by 6 bases and V by 4 bases; bases with no gene match: 5. The CDR3 is made up of 14 amino acids. The V gene's germline CDR1 is SNHLY and CDR2 FYNNEI. This chain's CDR3 is CASSAAGGSQPQHF. In nucleotides, the CDR3 is TGTGCCAGCAGTGCGGCAGGGGGCTCTCAGCCCCAGCATTTT.

The V and J genes are TRBV7-6 and TRBJ2-1; D is ambiguous. CDR3 length equals 16 residues. Looked up from germline, CDR1 is SGHVS and CDR2 is FNYEAQ. With 2 bases removed from V and 0 bases from J, the gap between germline ends came to 11 bases. CDR3 in amino acids: CASSLFEYGSYNEQFF. The DNA of the CDR3 is TGTGCCAGCAGCTTATTCGAGTACGGCTCCTACAATGAGCAGTTCTTC.

This chain links TRBV20-1 with TRBJ1-1; D is possibly TRBD1 (6 bases). Germline CDR1 is DFQATT and CDR2 is SNEGSKA (reference sequence). V gave up 7 bases and J gave up 5 bases, with 11 bases separating them. The CDR3 covers 11 residues. CDR3 sequence (DNA): TGCAGTGGGACAGAAAGGACTGAAGCTTTCTTT. Its translation: CSGTERTEAFF.